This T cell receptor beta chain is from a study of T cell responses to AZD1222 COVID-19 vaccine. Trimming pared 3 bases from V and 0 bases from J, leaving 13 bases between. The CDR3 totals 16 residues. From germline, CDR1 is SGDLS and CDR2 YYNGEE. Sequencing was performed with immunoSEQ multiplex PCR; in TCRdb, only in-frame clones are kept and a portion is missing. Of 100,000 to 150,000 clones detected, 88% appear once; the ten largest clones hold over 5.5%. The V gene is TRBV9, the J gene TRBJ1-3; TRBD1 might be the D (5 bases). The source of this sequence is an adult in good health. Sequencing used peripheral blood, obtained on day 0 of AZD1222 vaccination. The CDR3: CASSDSGGISGNTIYF. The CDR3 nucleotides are TGTGCCAGCAGCGATTCGGGGGGGATCTCTGGAAACACCATATATTTT.